The T cell receptor beta chain under discussion was sequenced for a study of T cell changes during pregnancy in multiple sclerosis. Per germline, CDR1 GTSNPN and CDR2 SVGIG (reference sequence). The CDR3 is 13 amino acids. V lost 3 bases and J 2 bases, leaving 9 bases between the germline ends. TCRdb's copy holds only in-frame clones and misses some; the assay was immunoSEQ multiplex PCR. The table has 55,000 to 80,000 clones, 80% to 95% seen once. The J gene is TRBJ2-3, the V gene TRBV30, with no clear D. The TCR originated in a female donor with multiple sclerosis, enrolled in a pregnancy study. The sample in question was CD8+ T cells from peripheral blood mononuclear cells, obtained in the second trimester of pregnancy. The CDR3 region is CAWRAENTDTQYF. For the CDR3, the DNA is TGTGCCTGGAGGGCGGAAAACACAGATACGCAGTATTTT.